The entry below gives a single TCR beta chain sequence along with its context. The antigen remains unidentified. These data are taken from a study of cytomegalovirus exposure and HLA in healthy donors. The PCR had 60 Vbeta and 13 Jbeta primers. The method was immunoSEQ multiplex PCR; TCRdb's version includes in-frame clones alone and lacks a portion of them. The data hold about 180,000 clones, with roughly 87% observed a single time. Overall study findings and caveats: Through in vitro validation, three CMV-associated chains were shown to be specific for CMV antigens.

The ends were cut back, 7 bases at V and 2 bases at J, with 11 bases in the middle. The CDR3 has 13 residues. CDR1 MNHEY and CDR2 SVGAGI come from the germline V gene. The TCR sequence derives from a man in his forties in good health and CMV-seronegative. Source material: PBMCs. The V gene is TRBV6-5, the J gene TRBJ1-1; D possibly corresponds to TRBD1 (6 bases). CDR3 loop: CASTSTGNTEAFF. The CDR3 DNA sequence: TGTGCCAGCACCTCGACAGGAAACACTGAAGCTTTCTTT.